What follows describes a single TCR beta chain. Data came from immunoSEQ multiplex PCR; TCRdb stores just in-frame clones and leaves some out. The sample has about 120,000 clones, 80% to 95% seen once; the top ten hold about 0.6%. These data originate in a study of control samples from healthy donors and cancer patients. The CDR3 is 12 residues long. Germline V gene lookup returns CDR1 SGHRS and CDR2 YFSETQ. The V end lost 4 bases, the J end lost 9 bases, and 8 bases lay between the germline ends. Specimen: PBMCs. The chain links TRBV5-1 to TRBJ1-6; no clear D gene. This sequence was found in a man aged 80 or over with head and neck cancer. CDR3 nucleotide sequence: TGCGCCAGCAGCACTCCGGGTTCACCCCTCCACTTT. As protein: CASSTPGSPLHF.